The 16 T cell receptor beta chains presented below share a single source sample, sequenced in a study of blood T cells in healthy people across ages. Together with a sample-barcoded 5' primer, a J-beta primer mix was included in a second PCR lasting about 7 to 11 cycles. Using its own MiXCR run on the 5' RACE reads, TCRdb lists one record per CDR3 protein. This table holds about 930,000 distinct CDR3 sequences, about 27% found once. These data also formed part of another study, on T cells of mothers and their children.

Source material: blood. These receptors came from a woman between 35 and 50 years old in good health.

This chain links TRBV4-1 with TRBJ2-4; TRBD1 is a possible D gene (7 bases). The ends were cut back, 2 bases at V and 6 bases at J, with 14 bases in the middle. This CDR3 region has 15 residues. From germline, CDR1 is MGHRA and CDR2 YSYEKL. The chain's CDR3 is CASSQPRQGGNIQYF. The CDR3 DNA is TGCGCCAGCAGCCAACCCCGACAGGGAGGAAACATTCAGTACTTC.

This clonotype has more than one count but fewer than ten. The genes are TRBV2 and TRBJ2-3; D unresolved. V shed 8 bases and J shed 8 bases, with 14 bases lying between them. Germline V lookup: CDR1 SNHLY, CDR2 FYNNEI. The CDR3 is 12 amino acids. The CDR3 coding sequence is TGTGCCAGCGGTGGGGAAGACTTTACGCAGTATTTT. It yields the protein CASGGEDFTQYF.

About this clonotype: An end of the junction does not agree with germline; a read error may underlie this. The chain uses TRBV11-2 and TRBJ1-2, with 7 bases lining up with TRBD1. The CDR3 covers 20 residues. Germline assignment: CDR1 SGHAT and CDR2 FQNNGV. CDR3 coding DNA: TGTGCCAGCAGCTCCCTAAGGGGGCGACAGGGAGGGACAACTAACTATGGCTTCACCTTC. It yields the protein CASSSLRGRQGGTTNYGFTF.

This clonotype came up a few times. The chain links TRBV12-3 or TRBV12-4 to TRBJ1-6, with D maybe TRBD1 (5 bases). V was clipped by 3 bases and J by 9 bases, with 12 bases between them. The length of the CDR3 is 14 residues. The CDR3 loop reads CASSLVGASSPLHF. In DNA form, the CDR3 reads TGTGCCAGCAGTTTGGTCGGGGCTAGTTCACCCCTCCACTTT.

The chain recombines TRBV7-2 with TRBJ2-3; 8 bases match TRBD2. Germline CDR1 SGHTA, CDR2 FQGNSA. The CDR3 runs 15 residues. Trimming cost V 4 bases and J 7 bases; bases outside gene matches: 10. In nucleotides, the CDR3 is TGTGCCAGCAGCTCCCCACGGGGGGGCCCAAATACGCAGTATTTT. Translated, it gives CASSSPRGGPNTQYF.

This clonotype was picked up a small number of times. The gene calls are TRBV29-1 and TRBJ2-2; D assignment may be TRBD1 or TRBD2 (5 bases each). The CDR3 consists of 13 residues. In germline, CDR1 is SQVTM, CDR2 ANQGSEA. The V and J ends lost 6 bases and 4 bases respectively, with 12 bases between them. CDR3 loop: CSVGRGVTGELFF. CDR3 in DNA: TGCAGCGTCGGCAGAGGGGTCACCGGGGAGCTGTTTTTT.

V and J are TRBV6-1 and TRBJ1-3; D is unresolved. Trimming took off 4 bases at V and 7 bases at J, with 14 bases between the two ends. Germline loops: CDR1 MNHNS, CDR2 SASEGT. This CDR3 is 14 amino acids long. CDR3 residues: CASSVGVVRNTIYF. CDR3 in DNA: TGTGCCAGCAGTGTCGGGGTAGTACGGAACACCATATATTTT.

There are a few counts of this clonotype. The chain carries TRBV7-9 and TRBJ2-1; no clear D. The V gene lost 5 bases and the J gene lost 10 bases, with 9 bases spanning the gap. Germline CDR1 reads SEHNR; CDR2 reads FQNEAQ (reference sequence). There are 11 residues in the CDR3. The CDR3 region has the DNA TGTGCCAGCAGCCCGCCTGCGGAGCAGTTCTTC. This translates into CASSPPAEQFF.

The chain is built from TRBV20-1 and TRBJ2-3; D is undetermined. Germline V CDR1 and CDR2: DFQATT, SNEGSKA (reference sequence). This CDR3 is built from 15 residues. Trimming stripped 6 bases from V and 3 bases from J, with 19 bases between. The DNA of the CDR3 is TGCAGTGCAGGGCAGATGGCGGTTGTAACAGATACGCAGTATTTT. Its protein is CSAGQMAVVTDTQYF.

The sample holds many counts of this clonotype. The chain employs TRBV6-5 and TRBJ2-7; no firm D call. V gave up 3 bases and J gave up 3 bases, with 9 bases separating them. The CDR3 consists of 13 residues. The germline V gene encodes CDR1 MNHEY and CDR2 SVGAGI. CDR3 in amino acids: CASSYGVIYEQYF. The CDR3 DNA reads as TGTGCCAGCAGTTATGGGGTGATCTACGAGCAGTACTTC.

This clonotype came up many times. The chain recombines TRBV9 with TRBJ2-7; no clear D. Germline CDR1 SGDLS, CDR2 YYNGEE. Trimming shortened V by 3 bases and J by 6 bases, and 13 bases separated the two germline ends. The CDR3 consists of 13 residues. CDR3 DNA: TGTGCCAGCAGCGCGGGCCTTAATAGCGAGCAGTACTTC. Translating it yields CASSAGLNSEQYF.

A few counts support this clonotype. CDR3: CASQTGGGQPQHF. For the CDR3, the DNA is TGTGCCAGCCAAACAGGGGGCGGCCAGCCCCAGCATTTT. The rearrangement uses TRBV18 and TRBJ1-5; 9 bases map to TRBD1. Germline V gene data show CDR1 as KGHSH and CDR2 as LQKENI. The CDR3 is made up of 13 amino acids. Unmatched junction bases numbered 6, after V lost 8 bases and J lost 7 bases.

The chain joins TRBV11-2 to TRBJ2-3, with a weak D call TRBD2 (6 bases). The CDR3 covers 13 residues. Trimming removed 8 bases from V and 2 bases from J, with 11 bases in between. CDR1 SGHAT and CDR2 FQNNGV come from the germline V gene. DNA of the CDR3: TGTGCCAGCGCAAGGACTACCACAGATACGCAGTATTTT. This sequence encodes CASARTTTDTQYF.

A few counts support this clonotype. The rearrangement uses TRBV27 and TRBJ2-7, with D tentatively TRBD1 (5 bases). The CDR3 is 17 amino acids. CDR1 and CDR2 from the germline V gene are MNHEY and SMNVEV (reference sequence). Trimming removed 4 bases from V and 0 bases from J, with 19 bases in between. This chain's CDR3 is CASSSITQVSSSYEQYF. For the CDR3, the DNA is TGTGCCAGCAGTTCAATCACACAGGTCTCGAGCTCCTACGAGCAGTACTTC.

This clonotype was seen more than once but under ten times. The rearrangement joins TRBV30 to TRBJ2-5; 11 bases align to TRBD2. Trimming cost V 5 bases and J 7 bases; bases outside gene matches: 9. There are 14 residues in the CDR3. Germline V lookup: CDR1 GTSNPN, CDR2 SVGIG (reference sequence). CDR3 DNA sequence: TGTGCCTGGGGTAGCGGGGGGGCCATAGGGACCCAGTACTTC. This translates into CAWGSGGAIGTQYF. Looking up the rest from reference TRBV30 and TRBJ2-5 gives the full variable domain: SQTIHQWPATLVQPVGSPLSLECTVEGTSNPNLYWYRQAAGRGLQLLFYSVGIGQISSEVPQNLSASRPQDRQFILSSKKLLLSDSGFYLCAWGSGGAIGTQYFGPGTRLLVL.

The rearrangement links TRBV28 to TRBJ1-2; D is perhaps TRBD1 (5 bases). This CDR3 has 15 residues. V lost 2 bases and J lost 7, with 17 bases in between. The germline V gene has CDR1 MDHEN and CDR2 SYDVKM. CDR3 region: CASSLQPLGGTGYTF. The CDR3 nucleotides read TGTGCCAGCAGTTTACAACCCCTCGGGGGGACTGGCTACACCTTC.